This T cell receptor beta chain was obtained from a study of blood T cells in healthy people across ages. Study-level points and caveats: Any conclusive comparison of naive versus antigen-experienced cells was prevented by using unsorted PBMCs. Higher naive T cell percentage went strongly together with higher TCR beta diversity.

Germline values: CDR1 SGDLS, CDR2 YYNGEE. This CDR3 contains 21 residues. Trimming took 1 base from V and 4 from J; bases not matched to a gene: 24. The study drew donors from healthy Caucasian individuals in Russia aged 6 to 90. A remark on this clonotype: The antigen is unknown.

The use of a sample-barcoded 5' primer and a J-beta primer mix characterized a second PCR of roughly 6 to 11 cycles. TCRdb passed the 5' RACE reads through MiXCR, listing each CDR3 protein once. The table shows about 830,000 distinct CDR3 sequences, with 58% occurring only once. The specimen sequenced was blood. This clonotype originated in a man aged 25-45 years in good health. The rearrangement joins TRBV9 to TRBJ2-5; TRBD1 agrees at 8 bases. CDR3 coding DNA: TGTGCCAGCAGCGTAATCTCGTGGAGTGGACAGGGAGAATGGGTGGGAGAGACCCAGTACTTC. Its translation is CASSVISWSGQGEWVGETQYF.